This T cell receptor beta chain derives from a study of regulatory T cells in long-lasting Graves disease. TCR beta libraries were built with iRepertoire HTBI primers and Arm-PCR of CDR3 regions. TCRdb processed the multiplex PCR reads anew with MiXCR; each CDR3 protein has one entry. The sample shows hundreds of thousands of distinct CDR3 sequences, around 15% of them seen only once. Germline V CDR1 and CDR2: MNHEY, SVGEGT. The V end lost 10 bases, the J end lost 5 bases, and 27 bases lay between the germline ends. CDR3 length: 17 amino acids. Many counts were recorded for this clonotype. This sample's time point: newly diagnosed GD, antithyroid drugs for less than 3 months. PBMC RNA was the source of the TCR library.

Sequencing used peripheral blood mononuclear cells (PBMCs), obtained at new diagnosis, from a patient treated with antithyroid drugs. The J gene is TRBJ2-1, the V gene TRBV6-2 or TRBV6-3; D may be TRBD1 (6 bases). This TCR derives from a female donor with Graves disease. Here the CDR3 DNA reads TGTGCCACGTCTTACAGGGAGATGGGGTACTTGGACAATGAGCAGTTCTTC. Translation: CATSYREMGYLDNEQFF.